This TCR beta chain was sequenced during a study of cytomegalovirus exposure and HLA in healthy donors. Overall study findings and caveats: HLA-A and HLA-B allele assignments for most subjects were reportedly predicted accurately using TCR beta sequences. Later, TCR association rates were found to vary by HLA locus, highest for DRB1 and lowest for HLA-C. Likely technical artifact: a cluster of highly shared sequence variants.

Note on this clone: Its antigen is unknown.

Trimming shortened V by 7 bases and J by 4 bases, and 17 bases separated the two germline ends. Germline V lookup: CDR1 MNHEY, CDR2 SVGAGI. The CDR3 totals 15 residues. The PCR used 60 Vbeta and 13 Jbeta primers. Sequencing was performed with immunoSEQ multiplex PCR; in TCRdb, only in-frame clones are kept and a portion is missing. The sample has 170,000 or so clones, 70% to 85% seen once; the top ten hold roughly 1.4%. The chain carries TRBV6-5 and TRBJ1-3, with D maybe TRBD1 (6 bases). This clonotype was obtained from a woman in her twenties or thirties in good health and CMV-seropositive. Sequencing used PBMCs. CDR3 in DNA: TGTGCCAGCACCCCCGGGCCGGGGGGCGGAAACACCATATATTTT. Protein product: CASTPGPGGGNTIYF.